This TCR beta chain is drawn from a study of T cells in Graves' hyperthyroidism and ophthalmopathy. Study context: Peripheral blood was obtained at initial diagnosis, preceding any treatment.

Notes on the study in general: Peripheral blood also featured most of the thyroid clonotypes expanded above 0.001. A median about 6 months before onset, the model predicted ophthalmopathy.

A word on this clonotype: Its target is unknown.

Germline assignment: CDR1 DFQATT and CDR2 SNEGSKA (reference sequence). The CDR3 loop spans 13 amino acids. The V end lost 2 bases, the J end lost 2 bases, and 9 bases lay between the germline ends. RNA transcripts were the template for amplifying TCR beta CDR3 regions. A set of HTBI primers served as the primers for a first-round RT-PCR of the TCR CDR3. TCRdb processed the multiplex PCR reads anew with MiXCR; each CDR3 protein has one entry. The sample includes over 90,000 distinct CDR3 sequences, approximately 50% of them seen just once. The source is a man between 35 and 55 years old with Graves' hyperthyroidism. The source material was blood. The chain recombines TRBV20-1 with TRBJ2-5, with D uncertain. This chain's CDR3 is CSARRKTQETQYF. In nucleotides, the CDR3 is TGCAGTGCTAGACGGAAGACACAAGAGACCCAGTACTTC.